This TCR beta chain was captured by sequencing in a study of T cells in Graves' hyperthyroidism and ophthalmopathy. This clonotype was observed a handful of times. Template material for amplifying TCR beta CDR3 regions consisted of RNA transcripts. Primed by the HTBI set, a first-round RT-PCR was run on the TCR CDR3. A single record per CDR3 protein comes from TCRdb applying MiXCR to the multiplex PCR reads. The repertoire has around 400,000 distinct CDR3 sequences, roughly 15% of them found once; the top ten carry about 21%. Ophthalmopathy patients had moderate-to-severe active disease, CAS ≥3, NOSPECS ≥4, and disease duration under 3 months. Patients having uncontrolled infection, another autoimmune disease, pregnancy or lactation were not included. V lost 1 base and J lost 6, with 16 bases in between. Germline CDR1 LGHNA, CDR2 YNFKEQ. The CDR3 length is 15 residues.

Sequenced sample: blood. This TCR was recovered from a woman in her sixties or seventies with Graves' ophthalmopathy. The V gene is TRBV4-2, the J gene TRBJ2-7; D unresolved. The CDR3 region is CASSQGNGLGLEQYF. In DNA, the CDR3 is TGTGCCAGCAGCCAAGGAAACGGGTTGGGCCTCGAGCAGTACTTC.